The 28 T cell receptor beta chains given below trace back to one sample, sequenced in a study of cytomegalovirus exposure and HLA in healthy donors. Data came from immunoSEQ multiplex PCR; TCRdb stores just in-frame clones and leaves some out. The sample shows 120,000 to 150,000 clones, 70% to 90% of them seen only once. Sequencing used PBMCs. Receptors originate from a woman aged 30 to 39 in good health and CMV-seronegative.

The V gene is TRBV27, the J gene TRBJ1-2; 10 bases map to TRBD1. Germline V CDR1 and CDR2: MNHEY, SMNVEV (reference sequence). The CDR3 runs 17 residues. V was pared by 5 bases and J by 5 bases, with 14 bases of the junction left unmatched. The DNA of the CDR3 is TGTGCCAGCAGTCCGTCCCGGGACAGGGGCCGGAGTTATGGCTACACCTTC. This encodes CASSPSRDRGRSYGYTF.

This chain joins TRBV27 and TRBJ1-1; D unclear. The V gene lost 7 bases and the J gene lost 2 bases, with 14 bases spanning the gap. The CDR3 is 14 amino acids. The germline CDR1 and CDR2 sequences are MNHEY and SMNVEV (reference sequence). CDR3 nucleotides: TGTGCCAGCACATTTCTAGGGAGAAACACTGAAGCTTTCTTT. It is translated as CASTFLGRNTEAFF.

The V gene is TRBV7-2, the J gene TRBJ2-1, with a possible D match to TRBD2 (5 bases). V was pared by 5 bases and J by 0 bases, with 11 bases between. This CDR3 has 15 residues. Germline loops: CDR1 SGHTA, CDR2 FQGNSA. CDR3 DNA: TGTGCCAGCAGCCGAGGGAGAAGCTCCTACAATGAGCAGTTCTTC. Translation: CASSRGRSSYNEQFF.

The J gene is TRBJ2-7, the V gene TRBV5-1, with 11 bases that match TRBD1. The CDR3 has 17 residues. From germline, CDR1 is SGHRS and CDR2 YFSETQ. J lost 5 bases, V lost 0 bases, and 10 bases had no gene match. CDR3 DNA sequence: TGCGCCAGCAGCTTGGCCCTCACCGGGACAGGGGGTGACGAGCAGTACTTC. Protein sequence: CASSLALTGTGGDEQYF.

The J gene is TRBJ2-7, the V gene TRBV21-1; the table's TRBD2 call for D was not verified on the DNA. TRBV21-1 is described as a pseudogene. The CDR3 is 20 residues long. CDR3: CASSNKKAPPSPKLSYEQYF. The DNA for the CDR3 is TGTGCCAGCAGCAACAAAAAAGCCCCTCCTTCACCTAAACTATCCTACGAGCAGTACTTC.

This rearrangement joins TRBV7-8 to TRBJ2-7; D uncertain. Per the germline V gene, CDR1 is SGHVS and CDR2 is FQNEAQ. CDR3 size: 15 residues. The germline V and J ends were trimmed by 4 bases and 1 base, with 14 bases remaining between them. In nucleotides, the CDR3 is TGTGCCAGCAGCTCCTCCGCAGGTGGGTCCTACGAGCAGTACTTC. Its protein is CASSSSAGGSYEQYF.

The rearrangement joins TRBV7-2 to TRBJ2-7, with TRBD2 identical over 8 bases. CDR3 size: 16 residues. In germline, CDR1 is SGHTA, CDR2 FQGNSA. J gave up 7 bases and V 1 base, and 12 bases lay outside the gene matches. CDR3 nucleotides: TGTGCCAGCAGCTTAGGAACGGGGGGGCCCACAGGTGAGCAGTACTTC. It encodes CASSLGTGGPTGEQYF.

The chain employs TRBV5-1 and TRBJ2-7, with D perhaps TRBD1 (6 bases). The ends were cut back, 4 bases at V and 2 bases at J, with 16 bases in the middle. The CDR3 extends over 15 amino acids. The germline V gene encodes CDR1 SGHRS and CDR2 YFSETQ. CDR3 DNA sequence: TGCGCCAGCAGCCCGGGACAAGGGGAAACCTACGAGCAGTACTTC. This encodes CASSPGQGETYEQYF.

The CDR3, as DNA: TGTGCCAGCAGCCTAGGGACAGGCTTCTCTGGAAACACCATATATTTT. Protein product: CASSLGTGFSGNTIYF. This chain joins TRBV7-8 and TRBJ1-3; 8 nucleotides match TRBD1. Looked up from germline, CDR1 is SGHVS and CDR2 is FQNEAQ. Trimming cost V 5 bases and J 0 bases; bases outside gene matches: 6. CDR3 size: 16 residues.

This chain links TRBV2 with TRBJ1-3, with 9 nucleotides matching TRBD1. J gave up 7 bases and V 6 bases, and 10 bases lay outside the gene matches. Germline assignment: CDR1 SNHLY and CDR2 FYNNEI. This CDR3 comprises 15 residues. The DNA of the CDR3 is TGTGCCAGCAGGTTGGAACAGGGGGCAGGCAACACCATATATTTT. Protein product: CASRLEQGAGNTIYF.

The V call is TRBV28, the J call TRBJ1-1, with TRBD1 as a possible D gene (5 bases). The CDR3 covers 14 residues. The germline gives CDR1 MDHEN, CDR2 SYDVKM. V lost 5 bases and J 2 bases, leaving 12 bases between the germline ends. CDR3 in amino acids: CASSPLGGNTEAFF. DNA for the CDR3: TGTGCCAGCAGTCCTCTGGGGGGAAACACTGAAGCTTTCTTT.

On this clone: Other nucleotide sequences from this sample produce the same CDR3. The rearrangement links TRBV5-1 to TRBJ1-1; 9 bases align to TRBD1. V shed 0 bases and J 4 bases; nucleotides not matched to a gene: 4. Germline values: CDR1 SGHRS, CDR2 YFSETQ. The CDR3 spans 15 residues. This chain's CDR3 is CASSLAATGGTEAFF. The CDR3 coding sequence is TGCGCCAGCAGCTTGGCCGCGACAGGGGGCACTGAAGCTTTCTTT.

This chain uses TRBV10-3 with TRBJ2-3, with 10 bases that match TRBD2. Germline CDR1 ENHRY, CDR2 SYGVKD. Germline trimming cut 6 bases from V and 4 bases from J; bases unmatched to any gene: 7. CDR3 length: 15 residues. CDR3 in amino acids: CAISLQRGGADTQYF. Here the CDR3 DNA reads TGTGCCATCAGCCTACAGCGGGGGGGAGCAGATACGCAGTATTTT.

This clone was picked up one time. The genes are TRBV10-3 and TRBJ2-3; 9 nucleotides match TRBD2. Per the germline V gene, CDR1 is ENHRY and CDR2 is SYGVKD. V gave up 4 bases and J gave up 6 bases; unmatched junction bases: 11. There are 16 residues in the CDR3. The CDR3 DNA reads as TGTGCCATCAGTGGATTGCGGGGGGGCATCGGGGATACGCAGTATTTT. This translates into CAISGLRGGIGDTQYF.

This rearrangement joins TRBV2 to TRBJ1-6; D possibly corresponds to TRBD1 (5 bases). V was clipped by 7 bases and J by 0 bases, with 13 bases between them. CDR3 length: 16 residues. The germline V gene encodes CDR1 SNHLY and CDR2 FYNNEI. The CDR3 sequence is CASTTHRSSYNSPLHF. CDR3 DNA: TGTGCCAGCACCACACACAGGAGCTCCTATAATTCACCCCTCCACTTT.

This chain uses TRBV5-1 with TRBJ2-3; 8 bases fit TRBD2. This CDR3 has 15 residues. The germline gives CDR1 SGHRS, CDR2 YFSETQ. Losses at the gene ends were 5 bases for V and 2 bases for J; bases not matched to a gene: 7. The CDR3 sequence is CASRRAGESTDTQYF. The CDR3 DNA reads as TGCGCCAGCAGAAGAGCGGGGGAATCCACAGATACGCAGTATTTT.

The gene calls are TRBV7-9 and TRBJ2-7; TRBD1 agrees at 9 bases. This CDR3 is built from 15 residues. Germline V gene lookup returns CDR1 SEHNR and CDR2 FQNEAQ (reference sequence). With 3 bases clipped from V and 2 bases from J, the junction kept 5 bases outside the gene matches. CDR3 residues: CASSFSQGATYEQYF. DNA for the CDR3: TGTGCCAGCAGCTTTTCACAGGGGGCGACCTACGAGCAGTACTTC.

The chain is built from TRBV7-9 and TRBJ1-6; possibly TRBD1 for D (5 bases). CDR1 and CDR2 (germline): SEHNR, FQNEAQ (reference sequence). The CDR3 has 14 residues. Trimming cost V 3 bases and J 9 bases, with 12 bases left between them. CDR3 coding DNA: TGTGCCAGCAGCTTTTCATGGGGGGTTTCACCCCTCCACTTT. This sequence encodes CASSFSWGVSPLHF.

This clone was recorded once. The rearrangement joins TRBV10-3 to TRBJ1-5, with D uncertain. The germline V gene encodes CDR1 ENHRY and CDR2 SYGVKD. This CDR3 comprises 13 residues. V was cut by 4 bases and J by 3 bases, with 7 bases left in between. CDR3 amino acids: CAISVQNNQPQHF. As DNA, the CDR3 is TGTGCCATCAGTGTACAGAACAATCAGCCCCAGCATTTT.

The chain employs TRBV6-6 and TRBJ1-5; D is unresolved. Germline V gene lookup returns CDR1 MNHNY and CDR2 SVGAGI (reference sequence). This CDR3 region has 14 residues. V was pared by 2 bases and J by 5 bases, with 10 bases between. The CDR3 nucleotides read TGTGCCAGCAGTTACATCGGACTTTATCAGCCCCAGCATTTT. This translates into CASSYIGLYQPQHF.

The rearrangement links TRBV28 to TRBJ1-1, with a possible D match to TRBD1 (5 bases). V lost 3 bases to trimming and J lost 7 bases, with 21 bases between them. The V gene's germline CDR1 is MDHEN and CDR2 SYDVKM. The CDR3 totals 16 residues. CDR3 sequence: CASSLGPGASESEAFF. DNA of the CDR3: TGTGCCAGCAGTTTGGGACCGGGAGCGTCGGAGAGTGAAGCTTTCTTT.

The chain carries TRBV4-3 and TRBJ1-2; 8 positions match TRBD1. This CDR3 region has 15 residues. CDR1 and CDR2 from the germline V gene are LGHNA and YSLEER. V lost 0 bases, J lost 7 bases, and 7 bases stayed unmatched. CDR3 region: CASSQEVQGAGGYTF. CDR3 in DNA: TGCGCCAGCAGCCAAGAGGTCCAGGGGGCTGGTGGCTACACCTTC.

The chain employs TRBV2 and TRBJ1-5, with D possibly TRBD1 on 6 matching bases. Trimming cost V 4 bases and J 4 bases, with 20 bases left between them. The CDR3 sequence is 17 residues long. Germline lookup yields CDR1 SNHLY and CDR2 FYNNEI. Here the CDR3 reads CASSGFPRGGTNQPQHF. The CDR3 DNA reads as TGTGCCAGCAGTGGTTTCCCGCGGGGGGGGACAAATCAGCCCCAGCATTTT.

The table lists this clone with a few counts. The V and J genes are TRBV19 and TRBJ1-1; 8 bases map to TRBD1. The CDR3 totals 13 residues. Germline-derived CDR1 and CDR2 are LNHDA and SQIVND (reference sequence). Losses at the gene ends were 4 bases for V and 9 bases for J; bases not matched to a gene: 7. The CDR3 protein is CASSNPGDRKAFF. As DNA, the CDR3 is TGTGCCAGTAGTAATCCCGGGGACAGGAAAGCTTTCTTT.

In its sample, this clone was seen once. The chain employs TRBV9 and TRBJ2-1; 7 positions match TRBD2. The V segment lost 0 bases and the J segment 2 bases; nucleotides outside the gene matches: 2. The CDR3 has 15 amino acids. Germline V gene lookup returns CDR1 SGDLS and CDR2 YYNGEE. CDR3 loop: CASSVVGLPYNEQFF. CDR3 nucleotides: TGTGCCAGCAGCGTAGTGGGACTACCCTACAATGAGCAGTTCTTC.

The chain links TRBV4-3 to TRBJ1-2; 10 positions agree with TRBD1. V trimming: 2 bases; J trimming: 7 bases; junction bases outside the gene matches: 10. CDR1 is LGHNA and CDR2 is YSLEER in the germline V gene. The CDR3 is made up of 16 amino acids. CDR3 DNA: TGCGCCAGCAGCCAACCGGCGGGACAGGGGTGGGGTGGCTACACCTTC. As protein: CASSQPAGQGWGGYTF.

The table lists this clone with a count of one. The CDR3 here is CASSQELRVSGNTIYF. Here the CDR3 DNA reads TGCGCCAGCAGCCAAGAGCTTCGGGTCTCTGGAAACACCATATATTTT. The rearrangement joins TRBV4-1 to TRBJ1-3; D unresolved. Germline loops: CDR1 MGHRA, CDR2 YSYEKL. V lost 0 bases to trimming and J lost 0 bases, with 9 bases between them. This CDR3 contains 16 residues.

This chain connects TRBV27 to TRBJ1-1; D not certain. The CDR3 is 16 amino acids. Germline V gene sequence: CDR1 MNHEY, CDR2 SMNVEV (reference sequence). The V and J ends lost 6 bases and 5 bases respectively, with 22 bases between them. This CDR3 is CASRPAPRAYGTEAFF. In nucleotides, the CDR3 is TGTGCCAGCAGGCCTGCCCCTCGTGCCTACGGGACTGAAGCTTTCTTT.